This T cell receptor beta chain was sequenced in a study of PD-1 blockade in classical Hodgkin lymphoma. The CDR3 extends over 15 amino acids. Germline values: CDR1 MDHEN, CDR2 SYDVKM. Trimming stripped 3 bases from V and 4 bases from J, with 12 bases between. Documented time point: newly diagnosed, previously untreated cHL patient sample. Investigators obtained CD8+ T cells from thawed PBMCs by magnetic negative selection. Assay: immunoSEQ multiplex PCR; the TCRdb copy retains only in-frame clones and omits some. The data hold more than 12,000 clones, with about 91% observed a single time. The V call is TRBV28, the J call TRBJ2-2; perhaps TRBD2 as D (6 bases). The sequenced sample consisted of CD8+ T cells from blood. The TCR comes from a human donor with classical Hodgkin lymphoma. The CDR3 sequence: CASSFLGGTTGELFF. For the CDR3, the DNA is TGTGCCAGCAGTTTCCTTGGCGGGACCACCGGGGAGCTGTTTTTT.